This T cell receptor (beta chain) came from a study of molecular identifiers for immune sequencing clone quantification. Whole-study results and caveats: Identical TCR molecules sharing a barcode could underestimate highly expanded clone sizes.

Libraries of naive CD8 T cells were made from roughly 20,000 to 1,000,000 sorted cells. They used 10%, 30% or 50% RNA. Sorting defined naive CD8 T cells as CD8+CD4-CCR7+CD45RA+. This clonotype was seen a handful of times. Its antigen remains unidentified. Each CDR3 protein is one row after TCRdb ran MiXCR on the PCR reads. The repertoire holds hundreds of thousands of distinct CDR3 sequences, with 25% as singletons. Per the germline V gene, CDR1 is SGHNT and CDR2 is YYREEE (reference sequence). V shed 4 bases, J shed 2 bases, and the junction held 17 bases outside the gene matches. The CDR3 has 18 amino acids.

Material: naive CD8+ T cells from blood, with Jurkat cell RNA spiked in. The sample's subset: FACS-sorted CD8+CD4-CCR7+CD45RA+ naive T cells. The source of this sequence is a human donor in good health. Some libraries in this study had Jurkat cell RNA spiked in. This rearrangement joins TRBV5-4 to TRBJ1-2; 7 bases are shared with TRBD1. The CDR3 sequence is CASSPTPTPGTANYGYTF. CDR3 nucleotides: TGTGCCAGCAGCCCTACTCCGACCCCCGGGACAGCGAACTATGGCTACACCTTC.